This TCR beta chain was observed in a study of cytomegalovirus exposure and HLA in healthy donors. Amplification used 60 Vbeta primers and 13 Jbeta primers. Sequencing was performed with immunoSEQ multiplex PCR; in TCRdb, only in-frame clones are kept and a portion is missing. The profile shows 150,000 to 200,000 clones, less than 90% of them singletons. The ends lost 1 base at V and 4 bases at J; junction bases unmatched: 5. This CDR3 contains 15 residues. Germline V gene lookup returns CDR1 SGHNT and CDR2 YYREEE (reference sequence). For this clone: Its antigen is currently unknown.

Study results and limitations: A prior analysis recorded that most TCR beta V segments were productive about 90% or about 30% of the time. Analyses of presence and absence presupposed an approximately uniform sequencing depth across donors. High sensitivity and specificity were reportedly achieved when the classifier diagnosed cytomegalovirus status. Reportedly, TCR beta sequences accurately predicted HLA-A and HLA-B alleles in most subjects.

This chain connects TRBV5-4 to TRBJ2-5; 9 bases agree with TRBD1. This sequence was found in a man between 45 and 60 years old in good health and CMV-seropositive. The sample taken for sequencing was PBMCs. CDR3 DNA sequence: TGTGCCAGCAGCTTGATACAGGGGGCAAGAGAGACCCAGTACTTC. Residues: CASSLIQGARETQYF.